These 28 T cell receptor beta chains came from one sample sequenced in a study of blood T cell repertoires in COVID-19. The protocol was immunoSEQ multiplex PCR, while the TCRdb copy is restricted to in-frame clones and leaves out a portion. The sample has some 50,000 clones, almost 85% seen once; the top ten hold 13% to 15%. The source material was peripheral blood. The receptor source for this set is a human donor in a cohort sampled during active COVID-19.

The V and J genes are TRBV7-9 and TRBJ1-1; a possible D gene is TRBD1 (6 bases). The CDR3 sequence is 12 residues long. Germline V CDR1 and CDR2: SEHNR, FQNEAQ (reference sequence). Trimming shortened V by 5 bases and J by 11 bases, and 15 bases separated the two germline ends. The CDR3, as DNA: TGTGCCAGCAGCGTAACCGGGACAAAGGCTTTCTTT. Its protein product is CASSVTGTKAFF.

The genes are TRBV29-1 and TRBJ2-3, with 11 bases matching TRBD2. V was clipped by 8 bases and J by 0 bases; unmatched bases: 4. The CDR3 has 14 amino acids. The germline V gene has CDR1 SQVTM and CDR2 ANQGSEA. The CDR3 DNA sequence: TGCAGCACCCGACTAGCGGGGAGCACAGATACGCAGTATTTT. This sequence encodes CSTRLAGSTDTQYF.

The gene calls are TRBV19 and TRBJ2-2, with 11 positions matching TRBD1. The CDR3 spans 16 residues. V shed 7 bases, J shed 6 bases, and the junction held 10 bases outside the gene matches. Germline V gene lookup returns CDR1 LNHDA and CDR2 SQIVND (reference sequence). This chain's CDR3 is CASTSPGQGVPGELFF. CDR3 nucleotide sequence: TGTGCCAGTACTTCCCCGGGACAGGGGGTCCCCGGGGAGCTGTTTTTT.

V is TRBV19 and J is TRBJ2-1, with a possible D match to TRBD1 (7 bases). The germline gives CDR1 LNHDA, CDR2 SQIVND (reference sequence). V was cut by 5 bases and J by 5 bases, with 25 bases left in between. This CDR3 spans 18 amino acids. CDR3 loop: CASSSRGAGGLVHNEQFF. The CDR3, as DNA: TGTGCCAGTAGTTCCCGTGGGGCAGGGGGGTTAGTCCACAATGAGCAGTTCTTC.

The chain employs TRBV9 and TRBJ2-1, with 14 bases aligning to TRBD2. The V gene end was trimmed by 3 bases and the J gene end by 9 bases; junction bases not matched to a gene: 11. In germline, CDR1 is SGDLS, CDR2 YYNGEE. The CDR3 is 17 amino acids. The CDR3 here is CASSASGTSGRVGEQFF. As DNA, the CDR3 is TGTGCCAGCAGCGCCTCCGGGACTAGCGGGAGAGTAGGTGAGCAGTTCTTC.

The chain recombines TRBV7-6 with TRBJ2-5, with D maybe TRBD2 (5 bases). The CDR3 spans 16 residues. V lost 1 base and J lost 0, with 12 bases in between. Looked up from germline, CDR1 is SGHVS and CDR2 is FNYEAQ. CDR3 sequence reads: CASSLEPPGNQETQYF. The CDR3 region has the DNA TGTGCCAGCAGCTTAGAGCCGCCGGGAAACCAAGAGACCCAGTACTTC.

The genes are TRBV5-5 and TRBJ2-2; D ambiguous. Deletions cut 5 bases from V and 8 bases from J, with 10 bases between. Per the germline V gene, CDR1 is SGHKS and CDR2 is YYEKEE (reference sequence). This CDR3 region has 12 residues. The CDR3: CASSSFGGELFF. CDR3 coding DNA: TGTGCCAGCAGTTCATTCGGGGGGGAGCTGTTTTTT.

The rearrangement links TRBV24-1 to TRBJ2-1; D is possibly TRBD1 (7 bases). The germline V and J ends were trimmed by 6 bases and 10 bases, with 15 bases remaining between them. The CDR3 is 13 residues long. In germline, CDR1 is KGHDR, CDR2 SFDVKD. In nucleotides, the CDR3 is TGTGCCACCAGTCCGAGACAGGGAGGAGAGCAGTTCTTC. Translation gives CATSPRQGGEQFF.

The CDR3 protein is CASSLDLSYRFGETGYGYTF. In nucleotides, the CDR3 is TGTGCCAGCAGTTTAGATTTAAGCTATAGGTTCGGAGAAACCGGCTATGGCTACACCTTC. This rearrangement joins TRBV27 to TRBJ1-2; D ambiguous. The germline V gene has CDR1 MNHEY and CDR2 SMNVEV (reference sequence). V was cut by 2 bases and J by 4 bases, with 29 bases left in between. The length of the CDR3 is 20 residues.

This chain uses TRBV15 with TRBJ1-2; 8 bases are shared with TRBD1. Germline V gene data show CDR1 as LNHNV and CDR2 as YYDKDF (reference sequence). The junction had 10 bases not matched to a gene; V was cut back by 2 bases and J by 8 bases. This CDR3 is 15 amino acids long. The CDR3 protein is CATSRSRSGGGGYTF. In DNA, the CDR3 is TGTGCCACCAGCAGATCCCGCTCAGGGGGCGGAGGCTACACCTTC.

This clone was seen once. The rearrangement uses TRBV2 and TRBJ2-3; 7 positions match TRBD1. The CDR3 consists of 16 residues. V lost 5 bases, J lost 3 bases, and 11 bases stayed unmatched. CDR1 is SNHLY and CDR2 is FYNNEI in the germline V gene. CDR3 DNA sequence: TGTGCCAGCAGTACATCGACAGGGCCAATAACAGATACGCAGTATTTT. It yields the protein CASSTSTGPITDTQYF.

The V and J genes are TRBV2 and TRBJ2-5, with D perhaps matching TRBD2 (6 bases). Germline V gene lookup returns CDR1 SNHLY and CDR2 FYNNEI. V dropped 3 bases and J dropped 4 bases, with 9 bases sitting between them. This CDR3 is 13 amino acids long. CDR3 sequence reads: CASSEVGGETQYF. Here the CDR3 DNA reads TGTGCCAGCAGTGAGGTGGGGGGAGAGACCCAGTACTTC.

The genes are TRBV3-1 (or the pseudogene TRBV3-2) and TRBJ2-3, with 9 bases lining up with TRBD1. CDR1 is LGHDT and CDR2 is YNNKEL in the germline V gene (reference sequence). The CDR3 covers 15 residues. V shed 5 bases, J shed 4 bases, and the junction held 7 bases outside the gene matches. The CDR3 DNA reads TGTGCCAGCAGCTGGTACAGGGGGCGGCCAGATACGCAGTATTTT. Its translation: CASSWYRGRPDTQYF.

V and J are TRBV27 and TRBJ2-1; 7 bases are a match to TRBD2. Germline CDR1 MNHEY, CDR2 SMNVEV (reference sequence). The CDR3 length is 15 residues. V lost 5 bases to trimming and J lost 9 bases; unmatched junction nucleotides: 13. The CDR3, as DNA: TGTGCCAGCAGTGAGAGGGCGGGAGTAGACGGTGAGCAGTTCTTC. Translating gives CASSERAGVDGEQFF.

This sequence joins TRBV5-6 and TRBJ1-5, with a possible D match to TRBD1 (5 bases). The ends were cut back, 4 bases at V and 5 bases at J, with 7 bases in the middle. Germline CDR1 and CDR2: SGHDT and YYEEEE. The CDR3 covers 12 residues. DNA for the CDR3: TGTGCCAGCAGCGGAGGGGATCAGCCCCAGCATTTT. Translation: CASSGGDQPQHF.

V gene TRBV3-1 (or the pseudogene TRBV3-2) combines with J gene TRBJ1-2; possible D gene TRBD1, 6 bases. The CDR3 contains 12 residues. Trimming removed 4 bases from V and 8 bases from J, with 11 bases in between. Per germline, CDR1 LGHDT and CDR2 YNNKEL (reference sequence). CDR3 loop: CASSPRGGGYTF. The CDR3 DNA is TGTGCCAGCAGCCCCAGGGGCGGGGGCTACACCTTC.

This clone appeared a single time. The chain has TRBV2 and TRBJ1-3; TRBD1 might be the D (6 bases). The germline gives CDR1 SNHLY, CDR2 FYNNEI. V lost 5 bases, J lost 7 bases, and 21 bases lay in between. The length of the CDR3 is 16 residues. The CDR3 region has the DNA TGTGCCAGCAGTTATGTTCGAGGGACGGGGGGCAACACCATATATTTT. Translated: CASSYVRGTGGNTIYF.

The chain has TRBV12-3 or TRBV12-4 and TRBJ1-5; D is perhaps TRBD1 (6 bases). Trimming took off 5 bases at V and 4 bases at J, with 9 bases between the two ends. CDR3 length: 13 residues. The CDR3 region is CASSPGANQPQHF. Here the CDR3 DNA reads TGTGCCAGCAGTCCAGGGGCTAATCAGCCCCAGCATTTT.

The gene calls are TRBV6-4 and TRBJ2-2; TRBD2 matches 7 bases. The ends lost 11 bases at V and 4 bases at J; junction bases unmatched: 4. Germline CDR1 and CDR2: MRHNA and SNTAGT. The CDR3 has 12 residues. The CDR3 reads CAAGEATGELFF. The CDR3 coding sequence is TGTGCCGCGGGGGAGGCCACCGGGGAGCTGTTTTTT.

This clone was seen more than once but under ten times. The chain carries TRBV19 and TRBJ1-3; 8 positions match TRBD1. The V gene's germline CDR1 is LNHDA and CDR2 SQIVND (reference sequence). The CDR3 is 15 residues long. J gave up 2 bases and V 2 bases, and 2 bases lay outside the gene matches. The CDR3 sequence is CASSISTGAGNTIYF. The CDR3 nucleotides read TGTGCCAGTAGTATATCGACAGGGGCTGGAAACACCATATATTTT.

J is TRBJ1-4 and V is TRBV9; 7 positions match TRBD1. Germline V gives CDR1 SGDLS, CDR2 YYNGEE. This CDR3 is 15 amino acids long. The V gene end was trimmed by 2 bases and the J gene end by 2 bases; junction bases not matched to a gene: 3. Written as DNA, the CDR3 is TGTGCCAGCAGCGTCAGGGGGGTGACTAATGAAAAACTGTTTTTT. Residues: CASSVRGVTNEKLFF.

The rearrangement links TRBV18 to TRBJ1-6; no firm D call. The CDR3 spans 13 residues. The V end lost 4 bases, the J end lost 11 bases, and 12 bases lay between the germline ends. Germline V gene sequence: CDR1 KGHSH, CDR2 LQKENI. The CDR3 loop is CASSLPFPAPLHF. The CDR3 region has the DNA TGTGCCAGCTCACTTCCCTTTCCGGCACCCCTCCACTTT.

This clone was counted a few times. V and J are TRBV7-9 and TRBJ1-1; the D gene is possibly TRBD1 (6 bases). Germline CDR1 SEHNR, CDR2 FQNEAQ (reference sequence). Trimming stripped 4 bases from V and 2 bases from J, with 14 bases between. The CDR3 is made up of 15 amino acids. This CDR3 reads CASSSPWGGNTEAFF. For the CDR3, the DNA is TGTGCCAGCAGCTCACCTTGGGGGGGCAACACTGAAGCTTTCTTT.

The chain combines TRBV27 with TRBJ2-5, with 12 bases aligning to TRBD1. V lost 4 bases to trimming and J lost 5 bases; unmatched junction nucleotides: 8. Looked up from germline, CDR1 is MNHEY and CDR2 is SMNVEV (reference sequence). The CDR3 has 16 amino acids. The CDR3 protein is CASSSTTGTGGETQYF. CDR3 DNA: TGTGCCAGCAGTTCAACCACCGGGACAGGGGGCGAGACCCAGTACTTC.

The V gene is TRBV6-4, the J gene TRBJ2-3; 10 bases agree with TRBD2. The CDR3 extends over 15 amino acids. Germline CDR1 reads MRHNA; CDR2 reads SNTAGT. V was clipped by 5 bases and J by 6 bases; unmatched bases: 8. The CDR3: CASSRQRGGLDTQYF. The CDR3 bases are TGTGCCAGCAGTAGGCAGCGGGGGGGCCTGGATACGCAGTATTTT.

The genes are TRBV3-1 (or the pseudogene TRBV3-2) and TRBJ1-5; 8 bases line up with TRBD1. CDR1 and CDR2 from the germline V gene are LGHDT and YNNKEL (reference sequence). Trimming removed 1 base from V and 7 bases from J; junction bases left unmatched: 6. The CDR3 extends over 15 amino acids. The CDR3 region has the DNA TGTGCCAGCAGCCAAGGAAGGACAGGGTACCAGCCCCAGCATTTT. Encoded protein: CASSQGRTGYQPQHF.

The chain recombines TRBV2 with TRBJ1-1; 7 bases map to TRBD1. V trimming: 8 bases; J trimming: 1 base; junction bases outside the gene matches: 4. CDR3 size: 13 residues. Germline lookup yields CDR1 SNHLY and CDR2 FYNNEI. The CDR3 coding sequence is TGTGCCAGCCAAGGGACAGAGAACACTGAAGCTTTCTTT. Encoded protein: CASQGTENTEAFF.

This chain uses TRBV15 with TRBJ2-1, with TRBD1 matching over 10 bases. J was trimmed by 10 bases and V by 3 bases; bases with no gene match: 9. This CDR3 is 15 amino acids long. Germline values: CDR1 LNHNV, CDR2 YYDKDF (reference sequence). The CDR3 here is CATSSPGTGDFEQFF. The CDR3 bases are TGTGCCACCAGCAGCCCAGGGACAGGGGATTTCGAGCAGTTCTTC.